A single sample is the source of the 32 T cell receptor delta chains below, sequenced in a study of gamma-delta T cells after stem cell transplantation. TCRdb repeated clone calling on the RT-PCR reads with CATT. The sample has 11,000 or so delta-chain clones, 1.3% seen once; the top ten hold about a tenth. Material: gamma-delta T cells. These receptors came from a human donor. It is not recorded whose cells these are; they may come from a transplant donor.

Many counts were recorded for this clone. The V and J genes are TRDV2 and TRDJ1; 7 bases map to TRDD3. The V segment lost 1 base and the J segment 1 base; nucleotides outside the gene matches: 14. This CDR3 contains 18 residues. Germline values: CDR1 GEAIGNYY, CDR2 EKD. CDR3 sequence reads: CACDTVLTGDLTTDKLIF. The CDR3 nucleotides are TGTGCCTGTGACACGGTGCTTACTGGGGATTTAACCACCGATAAACTCATCTTT.

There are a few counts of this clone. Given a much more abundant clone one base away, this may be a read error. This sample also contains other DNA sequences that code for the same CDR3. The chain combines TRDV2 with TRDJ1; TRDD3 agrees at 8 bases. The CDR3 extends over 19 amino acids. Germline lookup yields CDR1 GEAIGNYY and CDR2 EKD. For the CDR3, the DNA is TGTGCCTGTGACACCGTTCCTATTCTGGGGGACGGAGACACCGATAAACTCATCTTC. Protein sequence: CACDTVPILGDGDTDKLIF.

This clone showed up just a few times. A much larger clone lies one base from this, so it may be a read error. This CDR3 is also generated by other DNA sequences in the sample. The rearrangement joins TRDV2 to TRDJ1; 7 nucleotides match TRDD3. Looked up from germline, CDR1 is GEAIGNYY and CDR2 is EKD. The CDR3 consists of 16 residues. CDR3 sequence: CACDTLGGPHTDKLIF. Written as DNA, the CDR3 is TGCGCCTGTGACACACTTGGGGGACCTCACACCGATAAACTCATCTTT.

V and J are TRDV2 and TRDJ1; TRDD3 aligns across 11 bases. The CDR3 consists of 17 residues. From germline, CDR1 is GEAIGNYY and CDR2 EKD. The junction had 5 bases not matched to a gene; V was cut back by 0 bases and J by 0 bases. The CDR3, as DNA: TGTGCCTGTGACACCGTGGGGGATACGGGGGACACCGATAAACTCATCTTT. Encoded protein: CACDTVGDTGDTDKLIF.

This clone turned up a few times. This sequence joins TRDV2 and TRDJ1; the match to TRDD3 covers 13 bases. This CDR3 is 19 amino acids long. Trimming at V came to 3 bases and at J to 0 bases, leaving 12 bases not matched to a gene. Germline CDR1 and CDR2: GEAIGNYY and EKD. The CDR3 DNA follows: TGTGCCTGTGACTTCGTACTGGGGGATACGCGCGAGCACACCGATAAACTCATCTTT. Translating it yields CACDFVLGDTREHTDKLIF.

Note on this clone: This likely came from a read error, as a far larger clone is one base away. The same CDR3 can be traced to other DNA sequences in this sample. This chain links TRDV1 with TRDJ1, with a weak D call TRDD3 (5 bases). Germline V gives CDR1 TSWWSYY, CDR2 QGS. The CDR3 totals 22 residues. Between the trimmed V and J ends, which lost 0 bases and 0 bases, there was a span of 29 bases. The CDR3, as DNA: TGTGCTCTTGGGGAACTAGGTCCTGGTGACCGGGGAAGGGGGCCGTACACCGATAAACTCATCTTT. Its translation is CALGELGPGDRGRGPYTDKLIF.

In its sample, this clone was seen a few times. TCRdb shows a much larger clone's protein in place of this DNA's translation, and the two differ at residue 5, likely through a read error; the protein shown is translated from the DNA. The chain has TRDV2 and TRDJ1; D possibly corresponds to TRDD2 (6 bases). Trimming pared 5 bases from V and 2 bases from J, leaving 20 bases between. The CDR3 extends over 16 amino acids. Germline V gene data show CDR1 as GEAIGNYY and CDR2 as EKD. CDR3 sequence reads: CACVLLNRLETDKLIF. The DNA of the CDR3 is TGTGCCTGTGTCCTACTAAATCGTCTAGAGACCGATAAACTCATCTTT.

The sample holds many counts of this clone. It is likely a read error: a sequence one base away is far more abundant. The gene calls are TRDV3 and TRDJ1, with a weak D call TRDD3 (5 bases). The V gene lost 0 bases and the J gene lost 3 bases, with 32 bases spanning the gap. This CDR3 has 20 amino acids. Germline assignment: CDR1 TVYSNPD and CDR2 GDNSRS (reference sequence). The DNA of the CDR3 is TGTGCCTTTAGTTTAGGGGAGGACCCCGTCCCCCTCCTGTACGCCGATAAACTCATCTTT. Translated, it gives CAFSLGEDPVPLLYADKLIF.

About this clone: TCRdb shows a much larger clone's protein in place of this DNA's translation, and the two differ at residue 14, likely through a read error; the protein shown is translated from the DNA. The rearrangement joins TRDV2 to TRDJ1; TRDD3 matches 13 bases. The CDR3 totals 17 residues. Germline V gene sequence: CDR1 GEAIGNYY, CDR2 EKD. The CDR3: CACDPLLGDTGSDELIF. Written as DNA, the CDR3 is TGTGCCTGTGACCCCCTACTGGGGGATACGGGATCCGATGAACTCATCTTT.

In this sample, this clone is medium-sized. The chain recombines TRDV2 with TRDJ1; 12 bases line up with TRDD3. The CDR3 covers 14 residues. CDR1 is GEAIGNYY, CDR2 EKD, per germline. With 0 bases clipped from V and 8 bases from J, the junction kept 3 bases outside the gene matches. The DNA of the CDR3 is TGTGCCTGTGACACCGTACTGGGGGATACAAAACTCATCTTT. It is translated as CACDTVLGDTKLIF.

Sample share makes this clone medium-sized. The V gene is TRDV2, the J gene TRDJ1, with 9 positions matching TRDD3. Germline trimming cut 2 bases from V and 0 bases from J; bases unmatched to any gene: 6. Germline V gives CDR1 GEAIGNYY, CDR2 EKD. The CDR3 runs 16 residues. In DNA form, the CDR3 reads TGTGCCTGTGACAATTTACTGGGGGAAGACACCGATAAACTCATCTTT. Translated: CACDNLLGEDTDKLIF.

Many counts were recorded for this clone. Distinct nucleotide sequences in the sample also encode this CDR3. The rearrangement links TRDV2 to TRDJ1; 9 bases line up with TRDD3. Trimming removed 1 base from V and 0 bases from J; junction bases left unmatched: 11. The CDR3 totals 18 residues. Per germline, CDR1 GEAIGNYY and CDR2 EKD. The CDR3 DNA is TGTGCCTGTGACACGATACTGGGGGAGAGGGGGTACACCGATAAACTCATCTTT. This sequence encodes CACDTILGERGYTDKLIF.

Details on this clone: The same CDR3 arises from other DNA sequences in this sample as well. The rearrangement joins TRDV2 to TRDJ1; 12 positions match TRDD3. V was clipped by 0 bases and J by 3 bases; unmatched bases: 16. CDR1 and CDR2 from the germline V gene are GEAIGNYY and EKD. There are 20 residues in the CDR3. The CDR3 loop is CACDTLLGDTRPGVADKLIF. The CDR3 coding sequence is TGTGCCTGTGACACCCTACTGGGGGATACAAGGCCAGGTGTGGCCGATAAACTCATCTTT.

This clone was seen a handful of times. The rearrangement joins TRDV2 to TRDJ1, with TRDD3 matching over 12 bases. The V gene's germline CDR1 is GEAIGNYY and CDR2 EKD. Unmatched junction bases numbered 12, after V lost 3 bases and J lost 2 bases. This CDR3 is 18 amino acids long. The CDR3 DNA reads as TGTGCCTGTGACGCCTTACTGGGGGATACTACGGGGACCGATAAACTCATCTTT. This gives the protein CACDALLGDTTGTDKLIF.

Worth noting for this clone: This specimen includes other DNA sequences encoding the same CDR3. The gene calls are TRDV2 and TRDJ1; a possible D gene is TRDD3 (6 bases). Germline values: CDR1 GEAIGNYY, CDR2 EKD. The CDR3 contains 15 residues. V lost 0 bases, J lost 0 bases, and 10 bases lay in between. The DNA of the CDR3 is TGTGCCTGTGACACCGTCGGGGGACACACCGATAAACTCATCTTT. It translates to CACDTVGGHTDKLIF.

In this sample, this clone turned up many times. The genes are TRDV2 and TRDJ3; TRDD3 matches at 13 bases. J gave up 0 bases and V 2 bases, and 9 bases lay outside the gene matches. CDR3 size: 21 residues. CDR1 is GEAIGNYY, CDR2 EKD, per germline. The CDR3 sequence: CACDKVLGDTPDSWDTRQMFF. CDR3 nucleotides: TGTGCCTGTGACAAAGTACTGGGGGATACGCCTGACTCCTGGGACACCCGACAGATGTTTTTC.

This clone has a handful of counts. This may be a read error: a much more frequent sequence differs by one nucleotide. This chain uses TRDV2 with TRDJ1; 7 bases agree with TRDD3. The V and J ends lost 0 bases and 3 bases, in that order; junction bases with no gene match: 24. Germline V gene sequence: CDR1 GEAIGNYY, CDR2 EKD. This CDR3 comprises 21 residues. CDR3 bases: TGTGCCTGTGACACCGTGCTAACGGGTAAACGCGGGGATATTGGGTCCGATAAACTCATCTTT. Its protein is CACDTVLTGKRGDIGSDKLIF.

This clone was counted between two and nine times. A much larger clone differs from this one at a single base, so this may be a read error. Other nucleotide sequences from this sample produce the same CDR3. The CDR3 bases are TGTGCCTGTGACACCGTCGAGACGGGGGTGATGGGGGATCACACCGATAAACTCATCTTT. This encodes CACDTVETGVMGDHTDKLIF. The chain is built from TRDV2 and TRDJ1; 8 bases align to TRDD3. This CDR3 comprises 20 residues. After removal of 0 bases from V and 0 bases from J, the junction contained 17 bases not matched to a gene. In germline, CDR1 is GEAIGNYY, CDR2 EKD.

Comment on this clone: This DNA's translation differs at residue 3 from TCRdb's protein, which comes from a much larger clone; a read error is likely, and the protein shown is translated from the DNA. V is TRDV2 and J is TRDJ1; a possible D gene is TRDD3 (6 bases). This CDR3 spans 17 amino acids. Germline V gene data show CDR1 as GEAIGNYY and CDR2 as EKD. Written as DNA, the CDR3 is TGTGCCCGTGACACCGTAAGTCCGGGTACTGGGACCGATAAACTCATCTTT. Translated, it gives CARDTVSPGTGTDKLIF.

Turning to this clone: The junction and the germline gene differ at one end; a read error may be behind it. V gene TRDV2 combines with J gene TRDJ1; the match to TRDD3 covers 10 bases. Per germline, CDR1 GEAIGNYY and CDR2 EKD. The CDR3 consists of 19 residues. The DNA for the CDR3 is TGTGCCTGTGGCACCGTACTGGGGGATTCCCCACGGAGGACCGATAAACTCATCTTT. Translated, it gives CACGTVLGDSPRRTDKLIF.

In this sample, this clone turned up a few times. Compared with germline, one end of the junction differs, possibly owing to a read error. The CDR3 protein is CARDTLYDLRDLYTDKLIF. The CDR3 DNA reads as TGTGCCCGTGACACGCTGTACGATCTGCGGGACTTGTACACCGATAAACTCATCTTT. The chain joins TRDV2 to TRDJ1, with D hard to call. The CDR3 covers 19 residues. The germline V gene has CDR1 GEAIGNYY and CDR2 EKD.

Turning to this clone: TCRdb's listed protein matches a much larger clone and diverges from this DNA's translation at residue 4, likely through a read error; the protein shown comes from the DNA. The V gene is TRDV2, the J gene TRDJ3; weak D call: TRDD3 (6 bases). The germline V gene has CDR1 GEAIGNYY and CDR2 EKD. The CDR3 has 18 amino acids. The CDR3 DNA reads TGTGCCTGTGGCACCGCTGGGGCCAGCTCCTGGGACACCCGACAGATGTTTTTC. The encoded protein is CACGTAGASSWDTRQMFF.

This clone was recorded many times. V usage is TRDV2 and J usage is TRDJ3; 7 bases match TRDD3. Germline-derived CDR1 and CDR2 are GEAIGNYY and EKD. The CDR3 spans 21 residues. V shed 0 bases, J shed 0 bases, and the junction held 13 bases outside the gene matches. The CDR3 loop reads CACDTEFGLGGRSWDTRQMFF. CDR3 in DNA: TGTGCCTGTGACACCGAATTCGGTCTGGGGGGCCGCTCCTGGGACACCCGACAGATGTTTTTC.

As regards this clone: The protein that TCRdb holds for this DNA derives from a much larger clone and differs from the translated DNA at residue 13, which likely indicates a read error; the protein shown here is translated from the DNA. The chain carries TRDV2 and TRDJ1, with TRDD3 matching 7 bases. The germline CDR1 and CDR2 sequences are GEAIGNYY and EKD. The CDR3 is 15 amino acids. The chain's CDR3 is CACDTLGISPDKPIF. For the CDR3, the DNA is TGTGCCTGTGACACCCTGGGGATATCCCCCGATAAACCCATCTTT.

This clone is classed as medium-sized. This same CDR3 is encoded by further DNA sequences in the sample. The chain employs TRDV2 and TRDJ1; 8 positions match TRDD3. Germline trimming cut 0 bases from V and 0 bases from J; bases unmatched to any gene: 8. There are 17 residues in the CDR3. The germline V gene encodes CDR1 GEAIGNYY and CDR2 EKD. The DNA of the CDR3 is TGTGCCTGTGACACCGTTACTGGGGGCCATTACACCGATAAACTCATCTTT. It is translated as CACDTVTGGHYTDKLIF.

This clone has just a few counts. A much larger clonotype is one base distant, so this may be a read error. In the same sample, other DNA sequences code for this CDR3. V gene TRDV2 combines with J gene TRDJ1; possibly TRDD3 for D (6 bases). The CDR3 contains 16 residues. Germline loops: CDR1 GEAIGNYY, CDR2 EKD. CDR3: CACDTLGATHTVELIF. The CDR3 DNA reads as TGCGCCTGTGACACCTTGGGGGCCACCCACACCGTAGAACTCATCTTT.

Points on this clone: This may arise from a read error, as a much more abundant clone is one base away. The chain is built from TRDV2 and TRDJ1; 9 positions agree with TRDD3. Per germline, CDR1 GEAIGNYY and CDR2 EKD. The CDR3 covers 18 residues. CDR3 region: CACFPLGGYPYYTNKLIF. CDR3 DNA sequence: TGTGCCTGTTTTCCGCTCGGGGGATACCCTTACTACACCAATAAACTCATCTTT.

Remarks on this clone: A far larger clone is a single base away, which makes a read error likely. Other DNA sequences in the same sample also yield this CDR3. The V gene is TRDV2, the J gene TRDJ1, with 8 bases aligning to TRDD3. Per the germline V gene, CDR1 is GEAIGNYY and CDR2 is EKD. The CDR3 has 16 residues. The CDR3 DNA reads TGTGCCTGTGACACCCTAACGAGGGGATACACCGATAAGCTCATCTTT. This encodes CACDTLTRGYTDKLIF.

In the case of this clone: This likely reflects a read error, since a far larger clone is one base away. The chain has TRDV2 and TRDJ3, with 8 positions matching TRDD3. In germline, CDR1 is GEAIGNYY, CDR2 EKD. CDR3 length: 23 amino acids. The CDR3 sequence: CARDTVHYATGGGSSWDTRQMFF. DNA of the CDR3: TGTGCCCGTGACACCGTACACTACGCTACTGGGGGGGGCAGCTCCTGGGACACCCGACAGATGTTTTTC.

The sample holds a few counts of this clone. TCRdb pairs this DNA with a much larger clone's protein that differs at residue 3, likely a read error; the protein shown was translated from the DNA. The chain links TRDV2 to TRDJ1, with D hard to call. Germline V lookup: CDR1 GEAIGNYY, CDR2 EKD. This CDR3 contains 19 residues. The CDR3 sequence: CARDTLSALVQRHTDKLIF. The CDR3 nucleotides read TGTGCCCGTGACACCCTCTCTGCCCTTGTACAAAGGCACACCGATAAACTCATCTTT.

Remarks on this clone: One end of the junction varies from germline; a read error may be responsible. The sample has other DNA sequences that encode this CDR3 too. The CDR3 DNA sequence: TGCGCCTGTGACACCGTCAATGGGGGATACGCCATAGACACCGATAAACTCATCTTT. Translated, it gives CACDTVNGGYAIDTDKLIF. The chain uses TRDV2 and TRDJ1; 11 nucleotides align to TRDD3. CDR1 and CDR2 from the germline V gene are GEAIGNYY and EKD. The CDR3 is made up of 19 amino acids.

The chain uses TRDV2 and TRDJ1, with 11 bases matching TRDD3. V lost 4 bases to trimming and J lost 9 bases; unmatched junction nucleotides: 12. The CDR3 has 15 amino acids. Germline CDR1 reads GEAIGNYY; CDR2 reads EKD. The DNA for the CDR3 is TGTGCCTGTGATTCGGTACTGGGGGATAGAACACAACTCATCTTT. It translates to CACDSVLGDRTQLIF.